The rows below give T cell receptor beta chains drawn from one sample of a study of CD8+ T cells in alopecia areata. Profiling relied on immunoSEQ multiplex PCR, and the TCRdb table lists in-frame clones only, not all of them. The top ten clones hold 10% to 15% of a sample with some 200,000 clones, roughly 50% of them seen once. The material was CD8+ T cells sorted from blood, obtained at week 24, from a patient treated with tofacitinib. Receptors were obtained from a human donor with alopecia areata. CDR3s include the opening cysteine and the closing phenylalanine or tryptophan. The D gene is left open where the match is weak. Only part of the rows carry a size: once, few, many, or a class if the clone is expanded.

V: TRBV30
D: .
size: few
J: TRBJ2-2
CDR3: CAWPGPNTGELFF
DNA: TGTGCCTGGCCGGGCCCGAACACCGGGGAGCTGTTTTTT

V: TRBV27
D: TRBD1
size: .
J: TRBJ2-3
CDR3: CASRGQPISTDTQYF
DNA: TGTGCCAGCAGGGGACAGCCCATTAGCACAGATACGCAGTATTTT

V: TRBV27
D: .
size: .
J: TRBJ2-2
CDR3: CASSLGQKTGELFF
DNA: TGTGCCAGCAGTTTAGGACAGAAAACCGGGGAGCTGTTTTTT

V: TRBV13
D: .
size: few
J: TRBJ1-1
CDR3: CASSARGVRVGGTEAFF
DNA: TGTGCCAGCAGCGCCCGAGGGGTTAGGGTTGGGGGCACTGAAGCTTTCTTT

V: TRBV5-6
D: .
size: .
J: TRBJ2-1
CDR3: CASSPLGGYNEQFF
DNA: TGTGCCAGCAGCCCCTTGGGGGGCTACAATGAGCAGTTCTTC

V: TRBV6-5
D: TRBD2
size: .
J: TRBJ2-3
CDR3: CASSFGGSPTDTQYF
DNA: TGTGCCAGCAGTTTCGGGGGGAGCCCCACAGATACGCAGTATTTT

V: TRBV29-1
D: .
size: few
J: TRBJ1-1
CDR3: CSVDSMSQAFF
DNA: TGCAGCGTTGACTCGATGTCTCAAGCTTTCTTT

V: TRBV5-1
D: TRBD1
size: .
J: TRBJ2-4
CDR3: CASSSDRVLQYF
DNA: TGCGCCAGCAGCTCGGACAGGGTCCTTCAGTACTTC

V: TRBV6-5
D: TRBD1
size: few
J: TRBJ2-7
CDR3: CASSYGTGVYEQYF
DNA: TGTGCCAGCAGTTATGGGACAGGGGTGTACGAGCAGTACTTC

V: TRBV7-6
D: TRBD1
size: .
J: TRBJ2-5
CDR3: CASSWGQGIGGSRETQYF
DNA: TGTGCCAGTAGTTGGGGACAGGGGATTGGAGGGTCAAGAGAGACCCAGTACTTC

V: TRBV6-5
D: TRBD2
size: .
J: TRBJ2-1
CDR3: CASSSSPSGGEQFF
DNA: TGTGCCAGCAGTTCAAGTCCTAGCGGGGGTGAGCAGTTCTTC

V: TRBV30
D: .
size: .
J: TRBJ1-4
CDR3: CAWSAFGTRGEKLFF
DNA: TGTGCCTGGAGTGCTTTCGGGACAAGGGGCGAAAAACTGTTTTTT

V: TRBV19
D: .
size: .
J: TRBJ1-6
CDR3: CASSMRNRADSPLHF
DNA: TGTGCCAGTAGTATGAGAAACAGGGCCGATTCACCCCTCCACTTT

V: TRBV12-2
D: .
size: once
J: TRBJ1-2
CDR3: CASRSPGTGEGYTF
DNA: TGTGCAAGTCGCTCCCCCGGGACAGGGGAAGGCTACACCTTC

V: TRBV30
D: .
size: once
J: TRBJ2-7
CDR3: CAWSLEQYF
DNA: TGTGCCTGGAGCCTCGAGCAGTACTTC

V: TRBV13
D: .
size: .
J: TRBJ2-5
CDR3: CASSGYSGAETQYF
DNA: TGTGCCAGCAGCGGATATAGTGGGGCGGAGACCCAGTACTTC

V: TRBV13
D: .
size: .
J: TRBJ1-2
CDR3: CASSLGLSGNYGYTF
DNA: TGTGCCAGCAGCTTAGGCCTTTCTGGGAACTATGGCTACACCTTC

V: TRBV7-9
D: .
size: few
J: TRBJ1-2
CDR3: CASSSKWRRYGYTF
DNA: TGTGCCAGCAGCTCAAAGTGGAGACGGTATGGCTACACCTTC

V: TRBV4-1
D: .
size: .
J: TRBJ1-1
CDR3: CASSQAETKEAFF
DNA: TGCGCCAGCAGCCAAGCCGAGACAAAAGAAGCTTTCTTT

V: TRBV30
D: .
size: .
J: TRBJ1-2
CDR3: CAWSGSNYGYTF
DNA: TGTGCCTGGAGTGGGAGCAACTATGGCTACACCTTC

V: TRBV5-6
D: TRBD1
size: .
J: TRBJ2-7
CDR3: CASSLSTRDREYF
DNA: TGTGCCAGCAGCTTATCGACAAGGGACAGGGAGTACTTC

V: TRBV5-6
D: .
size: .
J: TRBJ2-2
CDR3: CASSFGAGELFF
DNA: TGTGCCAGCAGCTTCGGGGCCGGGGAGCTGTTTTTT

V: TRBV9
D: TRBD1
size: .
J: TRBJ1-1
CDR3: CASSDGQGPMNTEAFF
DNA: TGTGCCAGCAGCGACGGACAGGGCCCCATGAACACTGAAGCTTTCTTT

V: TRBV19
D: .
size: .
J: TRBJ2-6
CDR3: CASSITGTPELVLSGANVLTF
DNA: TGTGCCAGTAGTATCACTGGGACCCCAGAGTTGGTCCTCTCTGGGGCCAACGTCCTGACTTTC

V: TRBV29-1
D: .
size: .
J: TRBJ1-4
CDR3: CSVRDGGAYEKLFF
DNA: TGCAGCGTGCGGGACGGTGGTGCGTATGAAAAACTGTTTTTT

V: TRBV5-6
D: TRBD1
size: .
J: TRBJ1-1
CDR3: CATEDGTRGAFF
DNA: TGTGCCACCGAAGACGGGACCAGGGGGGCTTTCTTT

V: TRBV9
D: TRBD2
size: .
J: TRBJ2-3
CDR3: CASSATSGGLTDTQYF
DNA: TGTGCCAGCAGCGCGACTAGCGGGGGACTCACAGATACGCAGTATTTT

V: TRBV6-5
D: .
size: once
J: TRBJ2-1
CDR3: CASSYSKGGQEQFF
DNA: TGTGCCAGCAGTTACTCGAAGGGCGGCCAGGAGCAGTTCTTC

V: TRBV5-6
D: .
size: .
J: TRBJ1-2
CDR3: CASSLGQSSFYRRPF
DNA: TGTGCCAGCAGCTTGGGGCAGAGTTCCTTTTACCGGAGACCCTTC

V: TRBV7-9
D: .
size: few
J: TRBJ1-2
CDR3: CASSLHRAYGYTF
DNA: TGTGCCAGCAGCTTACACAGGGCGTATGGCTACACCTTC

V: TRBV13
D: .
size: .
J: TRBJ2-5
CDR3: CASSTSTTRSIQYF
DNA: TGTGCCAGCAGCACAAGCACAACTAGATCTATTCAGTACTTC

V: TRBV30
D: TRBD2
size: .
J: TRBJ2-7
CDR3: CAWTESSGGSYEQYF
DNA: TGTGCCTGGACTGAATCTTCGGGGGGGTCCTACGAGCAGTACTTC

V: TRBV20-1
D: .
size: .
J: TRBJ1-6
CDR3: CSAPGPHF
DNA: TGCAGTGCGCCGGGACCGCACTTT

V: TRBV30
D: TRBD2
size: .
J: TRBJ2-5
CDR3: CACQTSYQETQYF
DNA: TGTGCCTGCCAGACTAGCTACCAAGAGACCCAGTACTTC

V: TRBV7-9
D: .
size: .
J: TRBJ1-3
CDR3: CASSLGGSGNTIYF
DNA: TGTGCCAGCAGCTTAGGGGGCTCTGGAAACACCATATATTTT

V: TRBV7-9
D: .
size: .
J: TRBJ2-6
CDR3: CASSSAGANVLTF
DNA: TGTGCCAGCAGCTCAGCTGGGGCCAACGTCCTGACTTTC

V: TRBV30
D: TRBD1
size: .
J: TRBJ2-3
CDR3: CAWSRTGSTDTQYF
DNA: TGTGCCTGGAGTCGGACAGGAAGCACAGATACGCAGTATTTT

V: TRBV11-3
D: .
size: .
J: TRBJ2-2
CDR3: CASSHRVGTGELFF
DNA: TGTGCCAGCAGCCACCGGGTTGGCACCGGGGAGCTGTTTTTT

V: TRBV5-1
D: TRBD2
size: few
J: TRBJ2-7
CDR3: CASTPARGTYEQYF
DNA: TGCGCCAGCACCCCGGCGCGGGGGACCTACGAGCAGTACTTC

V: TRBV29-1
D: .
size: .
J: TRBJ2-7
CDR3: CSVAGASYEQYF
DNA: TGCAGCGTTGCTGGGGCGTCCTACGAGCAGTACTTC